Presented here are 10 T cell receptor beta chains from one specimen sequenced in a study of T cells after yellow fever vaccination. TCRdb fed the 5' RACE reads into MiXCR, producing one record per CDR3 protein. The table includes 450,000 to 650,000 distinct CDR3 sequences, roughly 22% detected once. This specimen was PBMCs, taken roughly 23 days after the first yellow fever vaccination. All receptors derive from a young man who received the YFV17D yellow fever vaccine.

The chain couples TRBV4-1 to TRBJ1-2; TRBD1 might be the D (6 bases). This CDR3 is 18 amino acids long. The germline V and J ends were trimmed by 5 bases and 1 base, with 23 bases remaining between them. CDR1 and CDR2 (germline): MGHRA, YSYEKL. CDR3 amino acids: CASSRGEGLDRVNYGYTF. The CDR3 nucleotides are TGCGCCAGCAGCAGGGGTGAGGGGCTGGACAGAGTTAACTATGGCTACACCTTC.

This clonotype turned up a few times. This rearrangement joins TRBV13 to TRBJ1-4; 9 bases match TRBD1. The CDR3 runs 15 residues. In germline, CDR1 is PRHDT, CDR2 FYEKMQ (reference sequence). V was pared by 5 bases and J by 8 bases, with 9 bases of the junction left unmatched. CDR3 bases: TGTGCCAGCAGCCTCCGACAGGGGGGTTACGAAAAACTGTTTTTT. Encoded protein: CASSLRQGGYEKLFF.

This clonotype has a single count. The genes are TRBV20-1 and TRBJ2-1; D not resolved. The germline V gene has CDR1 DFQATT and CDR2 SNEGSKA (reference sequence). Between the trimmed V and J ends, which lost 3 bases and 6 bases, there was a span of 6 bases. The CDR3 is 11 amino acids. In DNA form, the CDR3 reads TGCAGTGCTAGGGCCGTCAATGAGCAGTTCTTC. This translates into CSARAVNEQFF.

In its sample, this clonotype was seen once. This CDR3 reads CASMDDYEQYF. CDR3 bases: TGTGCCAGCATGGACGACTACGAGCAGTACTTC. The chain has TRBV2 and TRBJ2-7; D gene unclear. Germline CDR1 and CDR2: SNHLY and FYNNEI. Trimming pared 7 bases from V and 3 bases from J, leaving 7 bases between. The length of the CDR3 is 11 residues.

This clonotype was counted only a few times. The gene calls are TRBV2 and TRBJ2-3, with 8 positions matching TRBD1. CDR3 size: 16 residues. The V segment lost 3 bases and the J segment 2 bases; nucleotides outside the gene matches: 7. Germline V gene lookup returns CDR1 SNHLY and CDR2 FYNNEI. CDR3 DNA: TGTGCCAGCAGTGACCCGACAGGGGTTGACACAGATACGCAGTATTTT. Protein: CASSDPTGVDTDTQYF.

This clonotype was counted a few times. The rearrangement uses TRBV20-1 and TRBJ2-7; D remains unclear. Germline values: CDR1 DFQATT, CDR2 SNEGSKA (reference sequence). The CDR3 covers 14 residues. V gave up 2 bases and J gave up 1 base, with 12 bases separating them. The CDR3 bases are TGCAGTGCTAGATATCCCTACGGGTCCTACGAGCAGTACTTC. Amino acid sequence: CSARYPYGSYEQYF.

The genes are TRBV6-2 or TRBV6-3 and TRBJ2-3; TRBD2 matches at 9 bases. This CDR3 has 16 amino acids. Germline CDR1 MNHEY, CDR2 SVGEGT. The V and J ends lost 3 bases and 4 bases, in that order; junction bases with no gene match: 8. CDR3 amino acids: CASSYPASGVADTQYF. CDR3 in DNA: TGTGCCAGCAGTTATCCAGCTAGCGGGGTAGCAGATACGCAGTATTTT.

The CDR3 region is CASSRTLNEQFF. For the CDR3, the DNA is TGTGCCAGCAGCCGTACACTCAATGAGCAGTTCTTC. This chain links TRBV5-4 with TRBJ2-1, with D unclear. The germline V gene encodes CDR1 SGHNT and CDR2 YYREEE (reference sequence). V lost 4 bases, J lost 6 bases, and 8 bases lay in between. The CDR3 is 12 amino acids. Combining the CDR3 with reference TRBV5-4 and TRBJ2-1 gives the whole variable domain ETGVTQSPTHLIKTRGQQVTLRCSSQSGHNTVSWYQQALGQGPQFIFQYYREEENGRGNFPPRFSGLQFPNYSSELNVNALELDDSALYLCASSRTLNEQFFGPGTRLTVL.

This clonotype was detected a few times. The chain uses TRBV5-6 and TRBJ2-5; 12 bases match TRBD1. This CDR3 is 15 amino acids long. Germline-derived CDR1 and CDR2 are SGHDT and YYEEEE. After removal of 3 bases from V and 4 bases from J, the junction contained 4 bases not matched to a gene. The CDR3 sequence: CASSWLGQGAETQYF. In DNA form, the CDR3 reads TGTGCCAGCAGCTGGCTGGGACAGGGGGCAGAGACCCAGTACTTC. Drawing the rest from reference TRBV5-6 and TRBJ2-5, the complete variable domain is DAGVTQSPTHLIKTRGQQVTLRCSPKSGHDTVSWYQQALGQGPQFIFQYYEEEERQRGNFPDRFSGHQFPNYSSELNVNALLLGDSALYLCASSWLGQGAETQYFGPGTRLLVL.

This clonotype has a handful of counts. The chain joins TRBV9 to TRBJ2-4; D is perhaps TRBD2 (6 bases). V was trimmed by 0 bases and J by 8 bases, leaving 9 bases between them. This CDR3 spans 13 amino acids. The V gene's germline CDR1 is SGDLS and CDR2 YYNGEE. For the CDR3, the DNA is TGTGCCAGCAGCGTAGTGGGGGAGGACATTCAGTACTTC. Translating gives CASSVVGEDIQYF.